This is a list of T cell receptor beta chains from one sample in a study of cytomegalovirus exposure and HLA in healthy donors. Measured with immunoSEQ multiplex PCR; TCRdb has only the in-frame clones, and not every one. This table has roughly 100,000 clones, over 9.5% appearing once. Input material: PBMCs. Source of these receptors: a man aged 35-49 years in good health and CMV-seropositive. CDR3s include the opening cysteine and the closing phenylalanine or tryptophan. The D gene is left open where the match is weak. The size field is filled for only some rows; it gives once, few, many or a size class.

j_call v_call clone_size d_call cdr3_nt cdr3_aa
TRBJ2-7 TRBV6-6 few TRBD1 TGTGCCAGCAGTTACACAGGGGCGTCCTACGAGCAGTACTTC CASSYTGASYEQYF
TRBJ2-6 TRBV4-1 - TRBD2 TGCGCCAGCAGCCACGCGGGAGTGCCTGGGGCCAACGTCCTGACTTTC CASSHAGVPGANVLTF
TRBJ2-1 TRBV30 - - TGTGCCTGGAGTGTAGGGGCTCCCCGGGATGAGCAGTTCTTC CAWSVGAPRDEQFF
TRBJ1-1 TRBV18 - - TGTGCCAGCTCACCACGGGTGGGGGCTCCCGCAGGTTTTGCTTTCTTT CASSPRVGAPAGFAFF
TRBJ2-7 TRBV23-1 - TRBD2 TGCGCCAGCAGTCCCGGGGGGGCCTCCTACGAGCAGTACTTC CASSPGGASYEQYF
TRBJ1-2 TRBV18 few - TGTGCCAGCTCATCGGGGGGTAGTGGCTATGGCTACACCTTC CASSSGGSGYGYTF
TRBJ2-7 TRBV7-7 few TRBD1 TGTGCTAGCAGCTTAGGGACAGGGGGGTCCTACGAGCAGTACTTC CASSLGTGGSYEQYF
TRBJ2-7 TRBV6-5 few - TGTGCCAGCACCCTTTTACAGGGAAAAAGGTACGAGCAGTACTTC CASTLLQGKRYEQYF
TRBJ2-2 TRBV18 few TRBD1 TGTGCCAGCTCACCACCGAGGACAGGGAACACCGGGGAGCTGTTTTTT CASSPPRTGNTGELFF
TRBJ1-3 TRBV27 few TRBD1 TGTGCCAGCAGTCCTCAATCGACAGGGACTGGAAACACCATATATTTT CASSPQSTGTGNTIYF
TRBJ1-3 TRBV6-6 - - TGTGCCAGCAGTTCCGCTAAAAACACCATATATTTT CASSSAKNTIYF
TRBJ2-7 TRBV2 few - TGTGCCAGCAGGGCCCCGGGGGGCGCCTACGAGCAGTACTTC CASRAPGGAYEQYF
TRBJ1-5 TRBV2 - - TGTGCCAGCAGCCCCAGGGTGGGCTCCATTCAGCCCCAGCATTTT CASSPRVGSIQPQHF
TRBJ2-1 TRBV28 - TRBD2 TGTGCCAGCAGTCTAAGGGCTAGCGGGGAGAGGTTCTTC CASSLRASGERFF
TRBJ1-1 TRBV2 - TRBD1 TGTGCCAGCAGTCCGCACAGGGGTTGGACTGAAGCTTTCTTT CASSPHRGWTEAFF
TRBJ1-1 TRBV5-1 few - TGCGCCAGCAGCTTGGTCGCGGAGATGAACACTGAAGCTTTCTTT CASSLVAEMNTEAFF
TRBJ1-2 TRBV4-3 - - TGCGCCAGCAGCCAACAAGAGTCCAAAGCTAACTATGGCTACACCTTC CASSQQESKANYGYTF
TRBJ2-1 TRBV7-7 - - TGTGCTAGCAGCTTAAATGGGGGCGATGAGCAGTTCTTC CASSLNGGDEQFF
TRBJ2-1 TRBV27 many TRBD1 TGTGCCAGCAGTTTGGCCGGGACAGGGTTGAATGAGCAGTTCTTC CASSLAGTGLNEQFF
TRBJ2-2 TRBV7-6 few - TGTGCCAGCAGCTTAGAAGGCGGGGCCGGGGAGCTGTTTTTT CASSLEGGAGELFF
TRBJ1-1 TRBV5-5 - - TGTGCCAGCAGCTGGATGGGCAGGGAAGCTTTCTTT CASSWMGREAFF
TRBJ1-5 TRBV9 few - TGTGCCAGCAGCACCCAGGGTTCGAATCAGCCCCAGCATTTT CASSTQGSNQPQHF
TRBJ1-4 TRBV28 few TRBD1 TGTGCCAGCAGCCCCGACAGGGGAGGATGGGATGAAAAACTGTTTTTT CASSPDRGGWDEKLFF
TRBJ2-3 TRBV6-1 many - TGTGCCAGCAGTGAAGTGGCGGGAAGCACAGATACGCAGTATTTT CASSEVAGSTDTQYF
TRBJ2-5 TRBV2 - TRBD2 TGTGCCAGCATTGGGAGGGCTTCGCGTAGGGAGACCCAGTACTTC CASIGRASRRETQYF
TRBJ2-7 TRBV5-1 few TRBD1 TGCGCCAGCAGCTTCGGGACAGGGGCCAGCTACGAGCAGTACTTC CASSFGTGASYEQYF
TRBJ1-1 TRBV7-3 - - TGTGCCAGCAGCCCGGGGGAAAGGAACACTGAAGCTTTCTTT CASSPGERNTEAFF